The source of this T cell receptor beta chain is a study of blood T cell repertoires in COVID-19. Across the whole study: From the United States, Italy and Spain came samples of acute and convalescent COVID-19. Sample material is recorded as cDNA or gDNA derived from T cells, B-cell-depleted T cells, or PBMCs.

Under the authors' procedure: Estimation of nucleated cell counts relied on the amplification of reference gene primers. Using immunoSEQ multiplex PCR, the repertoire was profiled, and TCRdb retains in-frame clones only, with some absent. V, J and clone size are those of that table, while D and trimming were read from the DNA. The sample holds about 54,000 clones, about four fifths seen once. The J segment lost 3 bases and the V segment lost 5 bases, leaving 6 bases of the junction unmatched. This CDR3 contains 15 residues. Germline V gene data show CDR1 as SGHTA and CDR2 as FQGNSA. Material: peripheral blood. This clonotype was obtained from a woman in her sixties with acute or convalescent COVID-19. The chain recombines TRBV7-2 with TRBJ1-2, with TRBD1 identical over 10 bases. In DNA form, the CDR3 reads TGTGCCAGCAGCCAAAGACAGGGGGCCCACTATGGCTACACCTTC. This sequence encodes CASSQRQGAHYGYTF. The whole variable domain, remainder taken from reference TRBV7-2 and TRBJ1-2, is GAGVSQSPSNKVTEKGKDVELRCDPISGHTALYWYRQSLGQGLEFLIYFQGNSAPDKSGLPSDRFSAERTGGSVSTLTIQRTQQEDSAVYLCASSQRQGAHYGYTFGSGTRLTVV.